The entry below describes one TCR beta chain. The target antigen is unknown. MiXCR was run by TCRdb on the reads, yielding one entry per CDR3 protein. This sample has 450,000 to 600,000 distinct CDR3 sequences, with 42% found just once. This record belongs to a study of T cell repertoires in cytomegalovirus infection. Study-wide context: The authors relied on CMV epitopes, both recently identified HLA-C-restricted and well-studied HLA-B-restricted. Carrying CMV and the relevant HLA type showed in public TCR beta signatures. Study findings and constraints: HLA-C-restricted CMV-specific TCR beta clonotypes were dominant in the ex vivo response. Individuals carrying CMV plus the relevant HLA were identified by cumulative frequency of public TCR beta families.

The starting material was cultured PBMCs, obtained from culture after CMV antigen stimulation. This sequence was found in a human donor in good health (CMV status not recorded). Some clones in this sample may be carry-over from other donors' samples.

The CDR3 protein is CASSLSKGQGPGNTIYF. The CDR3 DNA reads TGTGCCAGCAGTTTATCTAAGGGTCAGGGCCCTGGAAACACCATATATTTT. The rearrangement joins TRBV28 to TRBJ1-3; maybe TRBD1 (5 bases). CDR1 and CDR2 (germline): MDHEN, SYDVKM. The CDR3 runs 17 residues. V shed 1 base and J shed 2 bases, with 15 bases lying between them.